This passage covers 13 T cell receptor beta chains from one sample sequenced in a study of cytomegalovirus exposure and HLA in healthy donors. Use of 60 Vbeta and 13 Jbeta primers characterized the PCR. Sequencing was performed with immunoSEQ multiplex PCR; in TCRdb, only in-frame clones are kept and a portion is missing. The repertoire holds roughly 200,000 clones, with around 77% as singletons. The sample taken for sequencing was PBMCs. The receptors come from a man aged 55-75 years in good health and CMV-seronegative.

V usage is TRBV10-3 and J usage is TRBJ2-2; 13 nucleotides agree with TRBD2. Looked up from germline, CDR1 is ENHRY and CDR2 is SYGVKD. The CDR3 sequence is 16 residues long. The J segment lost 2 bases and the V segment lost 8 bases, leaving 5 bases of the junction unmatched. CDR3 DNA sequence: TGTGCCATCGGGACTAGCGGGATGAGAAACACCGGGGAGCTGTTTTTT. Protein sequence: CAIGTSGMRNTGELFF.

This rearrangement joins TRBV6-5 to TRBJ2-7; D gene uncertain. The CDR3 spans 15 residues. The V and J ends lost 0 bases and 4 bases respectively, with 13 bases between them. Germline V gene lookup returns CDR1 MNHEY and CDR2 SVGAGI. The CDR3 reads CASSYSFLDSYEQYF. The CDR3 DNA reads TGTGCCAGCAGTTACTCGTTTTTAGATAGTTACGAGCAGTACTTC.

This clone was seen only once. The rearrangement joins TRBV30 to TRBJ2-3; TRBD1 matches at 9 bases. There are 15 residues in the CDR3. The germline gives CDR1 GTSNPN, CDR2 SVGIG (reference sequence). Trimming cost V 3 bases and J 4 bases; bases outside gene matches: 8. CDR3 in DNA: TGTGCCTGGAGCCAGGGACAGGGTGTTCCAGATACGCAGTATTTT. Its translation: CAWSQGQGVPDTQYF.

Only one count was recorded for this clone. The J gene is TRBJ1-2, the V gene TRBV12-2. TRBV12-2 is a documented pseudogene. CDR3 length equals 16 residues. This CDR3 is CASRLAQTDSAPGYTF. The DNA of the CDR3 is TGTGCAAGTCGCTTAGCCCAGACGGACTCGGCCCCCGGCTACACCTTC.

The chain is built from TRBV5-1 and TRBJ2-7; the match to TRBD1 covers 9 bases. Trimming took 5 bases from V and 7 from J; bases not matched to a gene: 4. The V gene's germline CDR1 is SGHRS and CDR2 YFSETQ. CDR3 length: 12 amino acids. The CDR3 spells CASRLGQGEQYF. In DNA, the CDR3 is TGCGCCAGCAGGCTCGGACAGGGGGAGCAGTACTTC.

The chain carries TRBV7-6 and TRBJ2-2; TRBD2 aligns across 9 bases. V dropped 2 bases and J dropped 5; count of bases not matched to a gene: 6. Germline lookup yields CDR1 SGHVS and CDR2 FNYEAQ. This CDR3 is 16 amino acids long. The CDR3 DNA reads TGTGCCAGCAGCTTAATTAGCGGGAGAGGTACCGGGGAGCTGTTTTTT. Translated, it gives CASSLISGRGTGELFF. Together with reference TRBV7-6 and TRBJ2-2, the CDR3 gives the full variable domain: GAGVSQSPRYKVTKRGQDVALRCDPISGHVSLYWYRQALGQGPEFLTYFNYEAQQDKSGLPNDRFSAERPEGSISTLTIQRTEQRDSAMYRCASSLISGRGTGELFFGEGSRLTVL.

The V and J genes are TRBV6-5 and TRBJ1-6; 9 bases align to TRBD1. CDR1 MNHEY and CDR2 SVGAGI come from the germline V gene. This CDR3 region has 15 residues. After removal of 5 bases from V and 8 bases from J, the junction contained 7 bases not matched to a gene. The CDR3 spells CASSLQGASDSPLHF. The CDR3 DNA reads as TGTGCCAGCAGTCTACAGGGGGCATCGGATTCACCCCTCCACTTT.

The CDR3 reads CASSWTANAEKLFF. The CDR3 DNA is TGTGCCAGCAGCTGGACAGCCAACGCAGAAAAACTGTTTTTT. This chain connects TRBV5-8 to TRBJ1-4, with D possibly TRBD1 on 6 matching bases. The ends were cut back, 3 bases at V and 8 bases at J, with 14 bases in the middle. The CDR3 is 14 residues long. In germline, CDR1 is SGHTS, CDR2 YDEGEE.

This chain's CDR3 is CASRSGTGGTYGYTF. The CDR3 coding sequence is TGTGCCAGCAGAAGCGGGACAGGGGGAACCTATGGCTACACCTTC. The chain links TRBV27 to TRBJ1-2; the match to TRBD1 covers 11 bases. CDR1 is MNHEY, CDR2 SMNVEV, per germline (reference sequence). The J segment lost 4 bases and the V segment lost 6 bases, leaving 7 bases of the junction unmatched. CDR3 length equals 15 residues.

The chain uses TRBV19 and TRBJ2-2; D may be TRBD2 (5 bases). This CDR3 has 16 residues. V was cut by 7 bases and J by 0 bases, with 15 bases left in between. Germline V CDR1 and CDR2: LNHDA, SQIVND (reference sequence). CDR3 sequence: CASKPAEFANTGELFF. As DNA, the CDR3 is TGTGCCAGTAAACCAGCGGAGTTCGCGAACACCGGGGAGCTGTTTTTT.

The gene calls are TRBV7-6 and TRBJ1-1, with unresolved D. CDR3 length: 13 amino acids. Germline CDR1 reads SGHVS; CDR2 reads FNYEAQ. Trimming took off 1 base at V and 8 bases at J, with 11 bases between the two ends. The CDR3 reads CASSLVRTDEAFF. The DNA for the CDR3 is TGTGCCAGCAGCTTAGTTCGTACAGACGAAGCTTTCTTT.

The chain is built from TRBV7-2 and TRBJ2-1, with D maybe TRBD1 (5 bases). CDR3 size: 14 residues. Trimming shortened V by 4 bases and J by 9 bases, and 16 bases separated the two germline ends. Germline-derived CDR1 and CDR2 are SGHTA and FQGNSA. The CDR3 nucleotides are TGTGCCAGCAGCTCAAGGGCAGGGTTAGGTGAGCAGTTCTTC. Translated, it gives CASSSRAGLGEQFF.

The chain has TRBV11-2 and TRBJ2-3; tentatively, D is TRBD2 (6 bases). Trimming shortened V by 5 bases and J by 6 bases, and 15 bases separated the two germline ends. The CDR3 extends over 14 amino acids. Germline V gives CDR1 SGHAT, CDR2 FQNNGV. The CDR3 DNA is TGTGCCAGCAGCCCCGGGACTCTGACGGATACGCAGTATTTT. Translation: CASSPGTLTDTQYF.